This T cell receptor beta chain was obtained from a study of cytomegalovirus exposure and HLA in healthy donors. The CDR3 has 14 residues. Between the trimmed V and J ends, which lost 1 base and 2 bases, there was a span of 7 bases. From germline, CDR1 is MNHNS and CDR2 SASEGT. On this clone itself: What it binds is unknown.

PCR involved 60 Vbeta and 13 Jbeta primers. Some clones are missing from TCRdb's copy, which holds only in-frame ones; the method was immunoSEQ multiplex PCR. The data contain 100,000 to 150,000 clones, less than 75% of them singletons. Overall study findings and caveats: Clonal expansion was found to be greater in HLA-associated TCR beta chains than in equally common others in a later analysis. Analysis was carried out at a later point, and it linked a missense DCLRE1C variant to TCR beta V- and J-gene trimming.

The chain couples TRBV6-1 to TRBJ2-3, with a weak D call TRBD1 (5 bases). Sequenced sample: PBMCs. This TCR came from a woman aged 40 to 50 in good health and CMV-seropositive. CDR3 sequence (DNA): TGTGCCAGCAGTGAAGGGGGCTTCACAGATACGCAGTATTTT. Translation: CASSEGGFTDTQYF.